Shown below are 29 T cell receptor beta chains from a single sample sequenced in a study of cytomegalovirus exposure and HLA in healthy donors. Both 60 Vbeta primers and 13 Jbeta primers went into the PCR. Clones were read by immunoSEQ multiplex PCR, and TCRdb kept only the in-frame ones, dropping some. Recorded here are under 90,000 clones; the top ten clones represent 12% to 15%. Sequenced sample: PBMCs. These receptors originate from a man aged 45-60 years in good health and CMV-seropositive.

CDR3 in DNA: TGCGCCAGCTCCTTGGACCTAGCGGGATCTAGCACAGATACGCAGTATTTT. Translation gives CASSLDLAGSSTDTQYF. V usage is TRBV5-1 and J usage is TRBJ2-3, with 9 nucleotides matching TRBD2. The CDR3 extends over 17 amino acids. V lost 7 bases, J lost 0 bases, and 12 bases stayed unmatched. Per germline, CDR1 SGHRS and CDR2 YFSETQ. Full variable domain (rest looked up from reference TRBV5-1 and TRBJ2-3): KAGVTQTPRYLIKTRGQQVTLSCSPISGHRSVSWYQQTPGQGLQFLFEYFSETQRNKGNFPGRFSGRQFSNSRSEMNVSTLELGDSALYLCASSLDLAGSSTDTQYFGPGTRLTVL.

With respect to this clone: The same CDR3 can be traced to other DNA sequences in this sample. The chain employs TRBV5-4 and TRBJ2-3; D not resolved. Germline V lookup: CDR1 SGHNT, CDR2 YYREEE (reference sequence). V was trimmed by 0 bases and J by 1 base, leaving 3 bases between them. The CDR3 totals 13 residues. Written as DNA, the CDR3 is TGTGCCAGCAGCTTGGCTGGCACAGATACGCAGTATTTT. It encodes CASSLAGTDTQYF.

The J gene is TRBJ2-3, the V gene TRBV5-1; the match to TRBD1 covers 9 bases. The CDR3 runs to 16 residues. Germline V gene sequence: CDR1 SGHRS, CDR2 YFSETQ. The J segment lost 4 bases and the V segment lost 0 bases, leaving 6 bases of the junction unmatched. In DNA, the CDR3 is TGCGCCAGCAGCTTGGAAAGGGACAGGGTCTCAGATACGCAGTATTTT. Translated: CASSLERDRVSDTQYF.

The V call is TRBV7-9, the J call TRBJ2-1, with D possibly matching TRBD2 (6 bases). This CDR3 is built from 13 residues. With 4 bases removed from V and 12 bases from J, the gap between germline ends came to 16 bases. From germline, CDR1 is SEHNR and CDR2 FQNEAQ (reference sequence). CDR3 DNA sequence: TGTGCCAGCAGCTCACAGGAGGGGTCCCGGCAGTTCTTC. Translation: CASSSQEGSRQFF. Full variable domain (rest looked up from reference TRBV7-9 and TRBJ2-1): DTGVSQNPRHKITKRGQNVTFRCDPISEHNRLYWYRQTLGQGPEFLTYFQNEAQLEKSRLLSDRFSAERPKGSFSTLEIQRTEQGDSAMYLCASSSQEGSRQFFGPGTRLTVL.

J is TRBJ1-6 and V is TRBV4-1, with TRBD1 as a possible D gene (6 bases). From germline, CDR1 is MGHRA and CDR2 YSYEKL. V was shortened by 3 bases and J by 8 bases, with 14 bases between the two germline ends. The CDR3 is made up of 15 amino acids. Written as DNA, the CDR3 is TGCGCCAGCAGCCACTGGGGGCGAATCCATTCACCCCTCCACTTT. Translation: CASSHWGRIHSPLHF.

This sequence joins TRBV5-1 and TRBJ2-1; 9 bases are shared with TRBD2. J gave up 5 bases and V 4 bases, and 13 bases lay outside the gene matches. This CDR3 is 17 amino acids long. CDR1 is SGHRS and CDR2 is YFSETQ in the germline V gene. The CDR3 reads CASSPTFAGGLDNEQFF. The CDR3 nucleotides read TGCGCCAGCAGCCCCACCTTTGCGGGAGGGCTGGACAATGAGCAGTTCTTC.

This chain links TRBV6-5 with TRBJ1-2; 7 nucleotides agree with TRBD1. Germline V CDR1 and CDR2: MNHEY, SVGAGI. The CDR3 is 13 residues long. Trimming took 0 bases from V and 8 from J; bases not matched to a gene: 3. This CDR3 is CASSYSTGRGYTF. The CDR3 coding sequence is TGTGCCAGCAGTTACTCGACAGGGCGAGGCTACACCTTC.

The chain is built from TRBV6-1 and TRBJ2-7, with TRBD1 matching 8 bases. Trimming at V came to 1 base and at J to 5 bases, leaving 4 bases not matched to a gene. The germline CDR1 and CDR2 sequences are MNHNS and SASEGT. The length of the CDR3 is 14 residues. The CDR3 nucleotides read TGTGCCAGCAGTGAAGGCCTGGGACAGGACGAGCAGTACGTC. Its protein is CASSEGLGQDEQYV.

The CDR3 DNA reads as TGTGCCTGGAGTGTGGGCTGGGAGACCCAGTACTTC. Translating it yields CAWSVGWETQYF. This chain connects TRBV30 to TRBJ2-5, with D unclear. Between the trimmed V and J ends, which lost 0 bases and 5 bases, there was a span of 7 bases. The V gene's germline CDR1 is GTSNPN and CDR2 SVGIG (reference sequence). CDR3 length: 12 residues.

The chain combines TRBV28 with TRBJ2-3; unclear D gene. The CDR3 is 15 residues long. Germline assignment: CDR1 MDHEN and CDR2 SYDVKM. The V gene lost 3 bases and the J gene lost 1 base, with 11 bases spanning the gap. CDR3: CASSFPPVGTDTQYF. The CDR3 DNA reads TGTGCCAGCAGTTTTCCCCCCGTTGGCACAGATACGCAGTATTTT.

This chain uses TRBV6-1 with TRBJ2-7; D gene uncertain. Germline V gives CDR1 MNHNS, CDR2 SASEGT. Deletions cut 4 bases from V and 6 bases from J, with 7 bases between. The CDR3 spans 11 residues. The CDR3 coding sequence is TGTGCCAGCAGTGCTCGGAGCGAGCAGTACTTC. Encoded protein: CASSARSEQYF.

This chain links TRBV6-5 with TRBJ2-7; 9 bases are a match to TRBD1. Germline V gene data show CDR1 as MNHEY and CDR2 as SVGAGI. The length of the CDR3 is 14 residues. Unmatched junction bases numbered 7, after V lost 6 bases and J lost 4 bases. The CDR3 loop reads CASSLTGGRYEQYV. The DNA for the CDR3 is TGTGCCAGCAGCCTAACAGGGGGCCGATACGAGCAGTACGTC.

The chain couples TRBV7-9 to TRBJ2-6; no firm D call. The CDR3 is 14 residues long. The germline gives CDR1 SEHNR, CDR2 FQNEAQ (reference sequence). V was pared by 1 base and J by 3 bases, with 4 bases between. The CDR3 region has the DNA TGTGCCAGCAGCTTAGGCGGTGGGGCCAACGTCCTGACTTTC. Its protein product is CASSLGGGANVLTF.

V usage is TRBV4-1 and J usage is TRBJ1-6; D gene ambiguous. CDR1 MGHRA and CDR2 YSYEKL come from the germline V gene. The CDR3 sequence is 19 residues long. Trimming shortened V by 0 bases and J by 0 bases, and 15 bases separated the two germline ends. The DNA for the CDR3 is TGCGCCAGCAGCCAAGATCTTTTTGGGCTAGCCTCCTATAATTCACCCCTCCACTTT. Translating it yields CASSQDLFGLASYNSPLHF.

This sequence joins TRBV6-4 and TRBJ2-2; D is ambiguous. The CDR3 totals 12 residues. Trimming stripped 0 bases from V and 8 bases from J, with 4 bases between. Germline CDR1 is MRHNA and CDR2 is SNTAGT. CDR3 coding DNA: TGTGCCAGCAGTGACTCAGAGGGGGAGCTGTTTTTT. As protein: CASSDSEGELFF.

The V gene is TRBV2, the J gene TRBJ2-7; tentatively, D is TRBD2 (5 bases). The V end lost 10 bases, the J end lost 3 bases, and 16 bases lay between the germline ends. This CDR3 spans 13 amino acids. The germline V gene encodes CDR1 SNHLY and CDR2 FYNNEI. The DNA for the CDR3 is TGTGCCACCGGAGGTGGACGGAACTACGAGCAGTACGTC. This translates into CATGGGRNYEQYV.

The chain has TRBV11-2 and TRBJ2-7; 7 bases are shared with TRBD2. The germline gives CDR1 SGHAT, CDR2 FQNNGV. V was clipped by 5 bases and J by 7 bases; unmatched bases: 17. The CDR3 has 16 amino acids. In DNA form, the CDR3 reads TGTGCCAGCAGCCTTTTAGCGCGGGGAGGGCCGGGAGAGCAGTACTTC. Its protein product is CASSLLARGGPGEQYF.

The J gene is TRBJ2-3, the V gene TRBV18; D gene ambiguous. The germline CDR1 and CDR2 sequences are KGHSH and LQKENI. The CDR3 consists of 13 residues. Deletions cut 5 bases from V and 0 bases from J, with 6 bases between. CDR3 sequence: CASSKESTDTQYF. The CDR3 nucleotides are TGTGCCAGCTCAAAGGAGAGCACAGATACGCAGTATTTT.

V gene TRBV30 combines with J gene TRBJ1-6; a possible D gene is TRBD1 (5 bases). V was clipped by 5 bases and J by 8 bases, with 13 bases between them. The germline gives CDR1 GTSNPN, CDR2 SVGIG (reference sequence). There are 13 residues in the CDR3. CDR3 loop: CAWVDSTHSPLHF. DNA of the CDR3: TGTGCCTGGGTAGACAGTACCCATTCACCCCTCCACTTT.

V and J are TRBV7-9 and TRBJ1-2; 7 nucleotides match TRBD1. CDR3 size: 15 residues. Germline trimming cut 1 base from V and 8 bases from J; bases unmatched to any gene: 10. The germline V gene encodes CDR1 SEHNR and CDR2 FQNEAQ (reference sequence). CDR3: CASSLEVAGGIGYTF. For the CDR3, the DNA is TGTGCCAGCAGCTTAGAGGTGGCAGGGGGTATAGGCTACACCTTC.

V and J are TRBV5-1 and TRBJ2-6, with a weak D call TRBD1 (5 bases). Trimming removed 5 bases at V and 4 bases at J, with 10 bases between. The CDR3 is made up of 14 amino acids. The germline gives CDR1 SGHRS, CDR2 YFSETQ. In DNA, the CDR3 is TGCGCCAGCAGTACCCCAGGGGGGGCCAACGTCCTGACTTTC. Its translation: CASSTPGGANVLTF.

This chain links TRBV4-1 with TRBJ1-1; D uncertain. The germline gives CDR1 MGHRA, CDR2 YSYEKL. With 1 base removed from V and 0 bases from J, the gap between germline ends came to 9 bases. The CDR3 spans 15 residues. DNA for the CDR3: TGCGCCAGCAGCCAAGTGGCCGCTTTGAACACTGAAGCTTTCTTT. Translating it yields CASSQVAALNTEAFF.

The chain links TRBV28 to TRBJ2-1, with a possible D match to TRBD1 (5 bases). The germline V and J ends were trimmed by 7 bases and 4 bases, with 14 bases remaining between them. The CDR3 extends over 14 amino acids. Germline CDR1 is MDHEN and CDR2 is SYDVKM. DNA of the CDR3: TGTGCCAGCACCCCCAGGGCAGGTTACAATGAGCAGTTCTTC. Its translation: CASTPRAGYNEQFF.

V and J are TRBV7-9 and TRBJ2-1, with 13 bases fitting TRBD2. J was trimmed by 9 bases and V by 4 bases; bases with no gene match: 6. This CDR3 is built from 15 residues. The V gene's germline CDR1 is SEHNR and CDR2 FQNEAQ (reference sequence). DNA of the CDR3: TGTGCCAGCAGCTACGGGACTAGCGGGAAGGGTGAGCAGTTCTTC. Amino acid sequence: CASSYGTSGKGEQFF.

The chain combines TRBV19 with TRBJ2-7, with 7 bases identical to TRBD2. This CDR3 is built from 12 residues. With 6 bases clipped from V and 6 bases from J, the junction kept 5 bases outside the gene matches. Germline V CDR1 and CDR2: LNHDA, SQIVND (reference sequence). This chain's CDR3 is CASSPPGGEQYF. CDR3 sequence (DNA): TGTGCCAGTAGCCCTCCGGGGGGCGAGCAGTACTTC.

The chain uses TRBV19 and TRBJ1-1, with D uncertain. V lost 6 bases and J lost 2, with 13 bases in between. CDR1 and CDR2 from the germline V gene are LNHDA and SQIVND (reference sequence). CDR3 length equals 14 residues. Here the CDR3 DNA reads TGTGCCAGTAGCATCGGTCACTTTAACACTGAAGCTTTCTTT. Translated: CASSIGHFNTEAFF. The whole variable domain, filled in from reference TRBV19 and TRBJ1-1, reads DGGITQSPKYLFRKEGQNVTLSCEQNLNHDAMYWYRQDPGQGLRLIYYSQIVNDFQKGDIAEGYSVSREKKESFPLTVTSAQKNPTAFYLCASSIGHFNTEAFFGQGTRLTVV.

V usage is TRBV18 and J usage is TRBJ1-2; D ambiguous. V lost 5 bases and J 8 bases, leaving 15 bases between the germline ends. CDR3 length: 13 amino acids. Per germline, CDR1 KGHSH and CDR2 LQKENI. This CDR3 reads CASSTEKGGGYTF. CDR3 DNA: TGTGCCAGCTCAACCGAGAAAGGCGGGGGCTACACCTTC.

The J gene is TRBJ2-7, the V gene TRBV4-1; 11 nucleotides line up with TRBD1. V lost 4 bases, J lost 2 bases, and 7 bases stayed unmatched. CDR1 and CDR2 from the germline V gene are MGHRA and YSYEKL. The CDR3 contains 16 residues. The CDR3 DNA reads TGCGCCAGCAGCCCTCCCGGGACAGGGGGAACCTACGAGCAGTACTTC. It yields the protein CASSPPGTGGTYEQYF.

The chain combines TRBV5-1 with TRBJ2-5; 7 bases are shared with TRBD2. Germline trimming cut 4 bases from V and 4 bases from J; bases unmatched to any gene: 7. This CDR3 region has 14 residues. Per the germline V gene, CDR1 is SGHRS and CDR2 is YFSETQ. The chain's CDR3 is CASSLNLAGETQYF. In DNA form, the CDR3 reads TGCGCCAGCAGCCTAAATTTAGCGGGAGAGACCCAGTACTTC.